This T cell receptor beta chain stems from a study of shared clonotypes between healthy human individuals. Looking at the study overall: Per donor, CD8 memory used one plate, CD8 naive used two, CD4 memory used three and CD4 naive used three.

This CDR3 is built from 17 residues. Unmatched junction bases numbered 5, after V lost 0 bases and J lost 0 bases. The germline CDR1 and CDR2 sequences are SGHRS and YFSETQ. As defined, naive CD8 cells were CD45RO-negative and positively selected for CCR7, with terminally differentiated effector memory CD45RA+ cells excluded. Some clones are missing from TCRdb's copy, which holds only in-frame ones; the method was immunoSEQ multiplex PCR. The sample includes roughly 1,800,000 clones, roughly 94% seen only once; the top ten take roughly 1%. Sequencing was done on a sample of naive CD8+ T cells sorted from blood. J is TRBJ2-7 and V is TRBV5-1; 11 bases are shared with TRBD2. The sequence derives from a man aged 18 to 30 in good health. CDR3 residues: CASSLVVAGGSSYEQYF. The CDR3 DNA sequence: TGCGCCAGCAGCTTGGTGGTAGCGGGGGGGAGCTCCTACGAGCAGTACTTC.